Listed below are T cell receptor beta chains from one sample, sequenced in a study of blood T cell repertoires in COVID-19. TCRdb's copy holds only in-frame clones and misses some; the assay was immunoSEQ multiplex PCR. The sample shows about 430,000 clones, 75% to 90% of them seen only once. The sample taken for sequencing was PBMCs or T cells enriched from blood (not recorded which). The source is a man aged 25-40 years who had recovered from COVID-19. The CDR3 runs from the conserved cysteine through the conserved F or W. The D gene is left open where the match is weak. Only some rows state a clone size, as once, few, many or a class for expanded clones.

cdr3_length	v_call	clone_size	d_call	j_call	cdr3_nt	cdr3_aa
13	TRBV19	NA	TRBD1	TRBJ1-2	TGTGCCAGTACCCTGACAGGGCCGTATGGCTACACCTTC	CASTLTGPYGYTF
14	TRBV27	NA	NA	TRBJ1-6	TGTGCCAGCAGCACCGAGGGTTTCGGTTCACCCCTCCACTTT	CASSTEGFGSPLHF
13	TRBV19	NA	NA	TRBJ1-6	TGTGCCAGTAGTAACACCCGGAGACCACCCCTCCACTTT	CASSNTRRPPLHF
13	TRBV30	NA	TRBD1	TRBJ2-5	TGTGCCTGGAGTTCCAGGGGGCGAGAGACCCAGTACTTC	CAWSSRGRETQYF
15	TRBV4-1	NA	NA	TRBJ1-4	TGCGCCAGCAGCCATGCAGAGGAGGCCAGTGAAAAACTGTTTTTT	CASSHAEEASEKLFF
16	TRBV19	once	TRBD2	TRBJ2-1	TGTGCCAGTAGGACTAGCGGGAGACTCTCCTACAATGAGCAGTTCTTC	CASRTSGRLSYNEQFF
15	TRBV19	NA	NA	TRBJ2-1	TGTGCCAGTAGTATAGGGACTTTCTCCTACAATGAGCAGTTCTTC	CASSIGTFSYNEQFF
12	TRBV28	NA	NA	TRBJ2-1	TGTGCCAGCGGGAGCTCCTACAATGAGCAGTTCTTC	CASGSSYNEQFF
14	TRBV4-1	NA	NA	TRBJ2-3	TGCGCCAGCAGCCAAGAAGAGGGAGCAGATACGCAGTATTTT	CASSQEEGADTQYF
12	TRBV19	NA	NA	TRBJ1-1	TGTGCCAGTAGTATTGCTAACCTTGAAGCTTTCTTT	CASSIANLEAFF
12	TRBV29-1	once	NA	TRBJ2-7	TGCAGCGTTGAAGCTTCCCCCAGGGAGCAGTACTTC	CSVEASPREQYF
14	TRBV6-1	NA	NA	TRBJ2-7	TGTGCCAGCAGTGAAGGACAGAACTCCTACGAGCAGTACTTC	CASSEGQNSYEQYF
13	TRBV27	NA	NA	TRBJ2-2	TGTGCCAGCAGGATAGGGGGTACCGGGGAGCTGTTTTTT	CASRIGGTGELFF
16	TRBV11-3	NA	NA	TRBJ1-3	TGTGCCAGCAGCTTAGTTCGCAGGGGCTCTGGAAACACCATATATTTT	CASSLVRRGSGNTIYF
16	TRBV28	NA	TRBD1	TRBJ2-6	TGTGCCAGCAGGGGACAGGGGGCTTCTGGGGCCAACGTCCTGACTTTC	CASRGQGASGANVLTF
16	TRBV25-1	NA	NA	TRBJ2-2	TGTGCCAGCAGTGAATTGTCGGGTGGGAACACCGGGGAGCTGTTTTTT	CASSELSGGNTGELFF
15	TRBV5-8	NA	TRBD1	TRBJ2-7	TGTGCCAGCAGCTATGGGACAGGGCAGTCCTACGAGCAGTACTTC	CASSYGTGQSYEQYF
14	TRBV28	NA	NA	TRBJ2-7	TGTGCCAGCAGTTTAGGGGGGAGCTCCTACGAGCAGTACTTC	CASSLGGSSYEQYF
15	TRBV7-8	NA	NA	TRBJ2-1	TGTGCCAGCAGCTTAGACAGGGTCTCCTACAATGAGCAGTTCTTC	CASSLDRVSYNEQFF
15	TRBV19	once	NA	TRBJ2-1	TGTGCCAGTTCTAGGGGGAGTAGTTCAAAGAATGAGCAGTTCTTC	CASSRGSSSKNEQFF
21	TRBV27	once	TRBD1	TRBJ2-1	TGTGCCAGCAGTCCCCTTAAGGCGGGGACAGGGTATGTGTCTAGTAACAATGAGCAGTTCTTC	CASSPLKAGTGYVSSNNEQFF
16	TRBV7-9	NA	NA	TRBJ2-1	TGTGCCAGCAGCCCCCCGGGTGGGGCATCCTACAATGAGCAGTTCTTC	CASSPPGGASYNEQFF
15	TRBV19	NA	NA	TRBJ2-1	TGTGCCAGTAGTTATTTCTGGGGAGTGAGGGATGAGCAGTTCTTC	CASSYFWGVRDEQFF
18	TRBV6-4	NA	TRBD1	TRBJ2-2	TGTGCCAGCAGTGACAGACCCCCGGGACAGGGAAACACCGGGGAGCTGTTTTTT	CASSDRPPGQGNTGELFF
15	TRBV5-8	NA	NA	TRBJ2-2	TGTGCCAGCAGCCTTCAAGCGACGAACACCGGGGAGCTGTTTTTT	CASSLQATNTGELFF
14	TRBV19	NA	NA	TRBJ1-2	TGTGCCAGTAGTATATGGGGCAGTAGATATGGCTACACCTTC	CASSIWGSRYGYTF
12	TRBV2	NA	NA	TRBJ1-5	TGTGCCAGCAGTGGGGGAGGTCAGCCCCAGCATTTT	CASSGGGQPQHF
12	TRBV29-1	NA	TRBD2	TRBJ2-1	TGCAGCGTTCTAGCGGCCCACAATGAGCAGTTCTTC	CSVLAAHNEQFF
15	TRBV5-1	NA	NA	TRBJ1-1	TGCGCCAGCAGCTTGTCCTACAGTTTGAACACTGAAGCTTTCTTT	CASSLSYSLNTEAFF